These 6 T cell receptor beta chains were sequenced from one sample in a study of cytomegalovirus exposure and HLA in healthy donors. The PCR contained 60 Vbeta and 13 Jbeta primers. Clones were read by immunoSEQ multiplex PCR, and TCRdb kept only the in-frame ones, dropping some. The sample includes about 120,000 clones, roughly 80% of them seen just once. Sequenced material: PBMCs. The receptors originated from a female donor in good health and CMV-seropositive.

Only a few counts were recorded for this clone. The chain has TRBV7-3 and TRBJ2-5, with 14 bases that match TRBD2. This CDR3 region has 16 residues. The germline CDR1 and CDR2 sequences are SGHTA and FQGTGA. Germline trimming cut 5 bases from V and 5 bases from J; bases unmatched to any gene: 7. The CDR3 coding sequence is TGTGCCAGCAGCCCGACTAGCGGGGGGGCGGATGAGACCCAGTACTTC. Translating gives CASSPTSGGADETQYF. Combining the CDR3 with reference TRBV7-3 and TRBJ2-5 gives the whole variable domain GAGVSQTPSNKVTEKGKYVELRCDPISGHTALYWYRQSLGQGPEFLIYFQGTGAADDSGLPNDRFFAVRPEGSVSTLKIQRTERGDSAVYLCASSPTSGGADETQYFGPGTRLLVL.

The chain links TRBV18 to TRBJ1-2, with D unresolved. Germline V CDR1 and CDR2: KGHSH, LQKENI. Trimming removed 2 bases at V and 8 bases at J, with 9 bases between. This CDR3 comprises 12 residues. CDR3 residues: CASSPEPGGYTF. In DNA, the CDR3 is TGTGCCAGCTCACCAGAACCGGGGGGCTACACCTTC.

The chain is built from TRBV5-1 and TRBJ2-7; 12 bases line up with TRBD2. Germline-derived CDR1 and CDR2 are SGHRS and YFSETQ. The trim removed 4 bases at V and 0 bases at J, leaving 11 bases unmatched. This CDR3 has 18 amino acids. CDR3 sequence (DNA): TGCGCCAGCAGCCCCTACGGGCTAGCGGGGGGGCTCTCCTACGAGCAGTACTTC. Translating it yields CASSPYGLAGGLSYEQYF.

The CDR3 DNA is TGTGCCAGCAGGAATGAGGGGGCGGGGAAAGCTTTCTTT. Residues: CASRNEGAGKAFF. This chain links TRBV6-5 with TRBJ1-1, with 7 bases identical to TRBD1. This CDR3 is 13 amino acids long. V was clipped by 6 bases and J by 9 bases; unmatched bases: 10. Germline CDR1 MNHEY, CDR2 SVGAGI.

The chain combines TRBV4-1 with TRBJ1-3; 9 nucleotides agree with TRBD1. With V trimmed by 4 bases and J by 4 bases, 11 bases remained unmatched. This CDR3 is built from 17 residues. Per the germline V gene, CDR1 is MGHRA and CDR2 is YSYEKL. The CDR3, as DNA: TGCGCCAGCAGCCTCTCAAATCTACAGGGGGCAGGAAACACCATATATTTT. It specifies CASSLSNLQGAGNTIYF.

V and J are TRBV13 and TRBJ1-5; D remains ambiguous. Trimming stripped 5 bases from V and 5 bases from J, with 13 bases between. The CDR3 has 14 residues. CDR1 and CDR2 (germline): PRHDT, FYEKMQ (reference sequence). This chain's CDR3 is CASSADNQDQPQHF. CDR3 sequence (DNA): TGTGCCAGCAGCGCAGACAACCAGGATCAGCCCCAGCATTTT.